The TCR beta chain under discussion was sequenced for a study of human T cells and chemical hapten exposure. Specified time point: pre-sensitization, week 0. Treatment reported: therapeutic diphenylcyclopropenone sensitization with weekly scalp DPC. Study findings and constraints: DPC sensitization produced no change in TCRs with frequency above 1 in 1000.

The study's library attached unique molecular identifiers to single cDNA molecules. Via MiXCR, TCRdb re-called the RACE reads, giving one row per CDR3 protein. The sample contains around 120,000 distinct CDR3 sequences, about 13% of which appear only once. Unmatched junction bases numbered 5, after V lost 1 base and J lost 3 bases. This CDR3 has 16 residues. Per the germline V gene, CDR1 is LNHDA and CDR2 is SQIVND (reference sequence). Note on this clonotype: Its antigen is not known.

The material was whole blood, obtained in connection with sensitization to the hapten diphenylcyclopropenone (DPC). The receptor's source is a woman in her late teens or twenties with alopecia areata. Some clones in this sample may be carry-over from other donors' samples. The chain couples TRBV19 to TRBJ1-5, with 8 bases aligning to TRBD1. The CDR3 region is CASSIAGGPPNQPQHF. The CDR3 coding sequence is TGTGCCAGTAGTATAGCAGGGGGCCCCCCCAATCAGCCCCAGCATTTT.